The T cell receptor (beta chain) described here comes from a study of blood T cell repertoires in COVID-19. Trimming took 6 bases from V and 1 from J, leaving 9 bases between them. Germline V gene lookup returns CDR1 MNHEY and CDR2 SVGAGI. The CDR3 totals 14 residues. This clone was detected once. This table comes from immunoSEQ multiplex PCR, and its TCRdb copy is limited to in-frame clones, with some not included. The repertoire holds roughly 220,000 clones, with 70% to 85% as singletons. Material: peripheral blood. The receptor comes from a woman between 35 and 50 years old who had recovered from COVID-19. V usage is TRBV6-5 and J usage is TRBJ1-4; D remains ambiguous. CDR3: CASSLRGTNEKLFF. The CDR3 nucleotides are TGTGCCAGCAGCCTCCGGGGAACTAATGAAAAACTGTTTTTT.